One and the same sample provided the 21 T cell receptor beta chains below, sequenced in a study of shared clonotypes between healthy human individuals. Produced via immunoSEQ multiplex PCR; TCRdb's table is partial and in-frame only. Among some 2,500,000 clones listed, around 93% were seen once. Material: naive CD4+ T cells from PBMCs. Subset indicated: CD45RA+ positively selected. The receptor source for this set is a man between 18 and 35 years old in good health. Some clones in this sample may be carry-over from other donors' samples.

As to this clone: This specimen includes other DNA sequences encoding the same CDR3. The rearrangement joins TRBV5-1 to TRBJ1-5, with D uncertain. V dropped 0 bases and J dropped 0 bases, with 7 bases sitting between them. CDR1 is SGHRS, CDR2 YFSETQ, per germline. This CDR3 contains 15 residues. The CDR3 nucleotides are TGCGCCAGCAGCTTGGTAGGGAATAGCAATCAGCCCCAGCATTTT. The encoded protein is CASSLVGNSNQPQHF.

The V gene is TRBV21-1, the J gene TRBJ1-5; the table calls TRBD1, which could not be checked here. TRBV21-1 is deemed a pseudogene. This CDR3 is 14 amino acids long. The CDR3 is CAGARTAQNQPQHF. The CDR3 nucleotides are TGTGCCGGGGCCCGGACAGCCCAGAATCAGCCCCAGCATTTT.

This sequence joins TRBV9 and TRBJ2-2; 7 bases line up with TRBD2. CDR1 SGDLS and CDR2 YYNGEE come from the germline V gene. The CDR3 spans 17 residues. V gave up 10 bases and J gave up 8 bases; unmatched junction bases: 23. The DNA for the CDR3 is TGTGCCTCTAGCGTGGGGGGGGACCCCTTATCCCCTGGGGAGCTGTTTTTT. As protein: CASSVGGDPLSPGELFF.

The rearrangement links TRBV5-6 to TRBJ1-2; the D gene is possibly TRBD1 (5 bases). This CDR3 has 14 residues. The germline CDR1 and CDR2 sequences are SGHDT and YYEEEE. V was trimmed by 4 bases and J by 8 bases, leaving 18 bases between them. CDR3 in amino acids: CASSPTGGKLGYTF. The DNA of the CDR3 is TGTGCCAGCAGCCCAACCGGGGGGAAGTTAGGCTACACCTTC.

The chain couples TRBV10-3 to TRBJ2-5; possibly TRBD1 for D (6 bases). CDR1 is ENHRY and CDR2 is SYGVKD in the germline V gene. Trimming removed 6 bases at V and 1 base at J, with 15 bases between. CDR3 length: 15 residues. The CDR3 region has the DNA TGTGCCATCAGACCTGGGGGCGGGCGCCAAGAGACCCAGTACTTC. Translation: CAIRPGGGRQETQYF.

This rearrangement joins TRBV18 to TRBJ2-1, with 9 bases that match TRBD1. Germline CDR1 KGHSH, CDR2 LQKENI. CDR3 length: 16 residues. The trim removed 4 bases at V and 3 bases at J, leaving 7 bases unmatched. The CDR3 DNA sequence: TGTGCCAGCTCACGCCCCCGGGACAGGGTCTACAATGAGCAGTTCTTC. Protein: CASSRPRDRVYNEQFF.

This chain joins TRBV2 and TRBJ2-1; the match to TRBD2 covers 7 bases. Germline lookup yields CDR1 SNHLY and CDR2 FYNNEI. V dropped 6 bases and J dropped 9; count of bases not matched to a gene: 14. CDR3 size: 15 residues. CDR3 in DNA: TGTGCCAGCAGAGGTGTGCGGGGGACTCGGGGTGAGCAGTTCTTC. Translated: CASRGVRGTRGEQFF.

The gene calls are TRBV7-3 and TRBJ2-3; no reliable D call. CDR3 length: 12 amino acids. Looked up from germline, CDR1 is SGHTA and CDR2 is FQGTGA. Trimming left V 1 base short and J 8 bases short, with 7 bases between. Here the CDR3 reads CASSLKFGTQYF. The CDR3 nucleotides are TGTGCCAGCAGCTTAAAGTTCGGTACGCAGTATTTT. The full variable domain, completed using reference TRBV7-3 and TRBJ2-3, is GAGVSQTPSNKVTEKGKYVELRCDPISGHTALYWYRQSLGQGPEFLIYFQGTGAADDSGLPNDRFFAVRPEGSVSTLKIQRTERGDSAVYLCASSLKFGTQYFGPGTRLTVL.

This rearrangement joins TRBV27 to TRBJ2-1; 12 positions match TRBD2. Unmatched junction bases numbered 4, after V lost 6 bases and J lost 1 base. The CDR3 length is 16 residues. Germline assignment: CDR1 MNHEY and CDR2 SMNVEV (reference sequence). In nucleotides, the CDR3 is TGTGCCAGCAGGGGACTAGCGGGCAAATCCTACAATGAGCAGTTCTTC. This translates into CASRGLAGKSYNEQFF.

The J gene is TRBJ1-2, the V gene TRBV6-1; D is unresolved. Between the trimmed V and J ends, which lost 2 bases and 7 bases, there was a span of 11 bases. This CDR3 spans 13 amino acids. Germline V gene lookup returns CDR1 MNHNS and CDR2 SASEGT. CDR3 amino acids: CASSETGLGGYTF. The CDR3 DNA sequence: TGTGCCAGCAGTGAAACGGGGTTGGGTGGCTACACCTTC.

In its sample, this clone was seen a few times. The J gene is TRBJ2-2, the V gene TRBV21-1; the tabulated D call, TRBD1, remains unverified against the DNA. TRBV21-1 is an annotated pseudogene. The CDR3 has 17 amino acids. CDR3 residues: CASSDQRDRLNTGELFF. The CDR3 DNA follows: TGTGCCAGCAGCGACCAGAGGGACAGACTGAACACCGGGGAGCTGTTTTTT.

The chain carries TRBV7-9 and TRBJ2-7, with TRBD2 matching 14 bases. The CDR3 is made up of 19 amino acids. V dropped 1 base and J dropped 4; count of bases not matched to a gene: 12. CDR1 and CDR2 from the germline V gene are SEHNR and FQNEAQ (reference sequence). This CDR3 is CASSLVSVWTSGRKYEQYF. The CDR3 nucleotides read TGTGCCAGCAGCTTAGTGTCGGTTTGGACTAGCGGGAGGAAGTACGAGCAGTACTTC. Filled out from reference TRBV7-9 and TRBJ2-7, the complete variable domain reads DTGVSQNPRHKITKRGQNVTFRCDPISEHNRLYWYRQTLGQGPEFLTYFQNEAQLEKSRLLSDRFSAERPKGSFSTLEIQRTEQGDSAMYLCASSLVSVWTSGRKYEQYFGPGTRLTVT.

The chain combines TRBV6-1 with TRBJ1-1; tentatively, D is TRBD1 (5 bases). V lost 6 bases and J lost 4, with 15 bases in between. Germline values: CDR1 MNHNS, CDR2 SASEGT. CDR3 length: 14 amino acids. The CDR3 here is CASSEARGGTEAFF. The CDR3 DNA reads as TGTGCCAGCAGCGAGGCGAGGGGAGGCACTGAAGCTTTCTTT.

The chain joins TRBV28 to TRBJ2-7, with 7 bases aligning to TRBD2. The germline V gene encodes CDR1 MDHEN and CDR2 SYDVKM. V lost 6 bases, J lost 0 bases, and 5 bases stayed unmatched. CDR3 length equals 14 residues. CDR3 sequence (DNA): TGTGCCAGCAGCCGTGGGGGGGGCTCCTACGAGCAGTACTTC. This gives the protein CASSRGGGSYEQYF.

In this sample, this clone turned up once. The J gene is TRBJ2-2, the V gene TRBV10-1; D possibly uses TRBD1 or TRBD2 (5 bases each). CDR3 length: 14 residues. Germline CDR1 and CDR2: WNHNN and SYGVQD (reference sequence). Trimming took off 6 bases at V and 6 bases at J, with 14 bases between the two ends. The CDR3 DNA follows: TGCGCCAGCAGCTTCGCCGGGGACGCCGGGGAGCTGTTTTTT. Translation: CASSFAGDAGELFF.

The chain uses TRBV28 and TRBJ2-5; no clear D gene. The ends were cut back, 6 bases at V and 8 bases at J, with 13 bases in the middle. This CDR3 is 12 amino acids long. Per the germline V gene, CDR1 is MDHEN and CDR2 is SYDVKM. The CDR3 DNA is TGTGCCAGCAGCCTTCTGTCCAAAACCCAGTACTTC. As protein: CASSLLSKTQYF.

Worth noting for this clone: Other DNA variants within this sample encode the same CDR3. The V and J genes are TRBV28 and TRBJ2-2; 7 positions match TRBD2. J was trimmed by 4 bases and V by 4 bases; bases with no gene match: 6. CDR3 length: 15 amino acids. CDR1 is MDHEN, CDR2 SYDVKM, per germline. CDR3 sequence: CASSSPGTTTGELFF. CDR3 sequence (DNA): TGTGCCAGCAGTTCCCCCGGGACTACCACCGGGGAGCTGTTTTTT.

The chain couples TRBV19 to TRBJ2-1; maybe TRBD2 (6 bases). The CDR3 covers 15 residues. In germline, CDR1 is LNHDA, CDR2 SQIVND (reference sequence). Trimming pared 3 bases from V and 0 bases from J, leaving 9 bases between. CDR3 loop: CASSIRGVSYNEQFF. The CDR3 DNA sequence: TGTGCCAGTAGTATCCGCGGGGTCTCCTACAATGAGCAGTTCTTC.

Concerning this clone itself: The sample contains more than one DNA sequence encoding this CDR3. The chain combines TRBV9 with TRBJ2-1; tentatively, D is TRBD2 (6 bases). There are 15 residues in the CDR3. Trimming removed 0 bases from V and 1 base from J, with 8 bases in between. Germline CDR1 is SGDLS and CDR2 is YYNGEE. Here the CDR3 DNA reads TGTGCCAGCAGCGTAGATGGAGGGTCCTACAATGAGCAGTTCTTC. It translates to CASSVDGGSYNEQFF.

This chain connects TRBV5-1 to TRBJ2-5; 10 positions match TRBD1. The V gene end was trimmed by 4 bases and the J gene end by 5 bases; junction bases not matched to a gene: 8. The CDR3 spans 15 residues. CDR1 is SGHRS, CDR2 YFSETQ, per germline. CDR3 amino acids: CASSDTRQGAETQYF. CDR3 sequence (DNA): TGCGCCAGCAGCGACACACGACAGGGGGCGGAGACCCAGTACTTC.

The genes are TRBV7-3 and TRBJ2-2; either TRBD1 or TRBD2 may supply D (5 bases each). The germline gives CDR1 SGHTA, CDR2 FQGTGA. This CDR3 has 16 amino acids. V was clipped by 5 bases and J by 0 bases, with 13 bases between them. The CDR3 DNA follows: TGTGCCAGCAGCCCTCGGGACCCGCCGAACACCGGGGAGCTGTTTTTT. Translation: CASSPRDPPNTGELFF.